The rows below give T cell receptor beta chains drawn from one sample of a study of T cell changes during pregnancy in multiple sclerosis. TCRdb keeps only in-frame clones here, not all; method: immunoSEQ multiplex PCR. The repertoire holds tens of thousands of clones, with almost 95% as singletons. The sample was peripheral blood, taken in the first trimester of pregnancy. These receptors all come from a female donor with multiple sclerosis, enrolled in a pregnancy study. The CDR3 runs from the conserved cysteine through the conserved F or W. D genes are given only for firm matches. Clone size appears in some rows only: once, few, many, or a class for an expanded clone.

size	D	V	J	length	DNA	CDR3
NA	NA	TRBV30	TRBJ2-2	15	TGTGCCTGGAGCCCACAGGGTTATCAACCCGGGGAGCTGTTTTTT	CAWSPQGYQPGELFF
NA	NA	TRBV4-3	TRBJ2-7	15	TGCGCCAGCAGCCAAGATGGAACAGGCGACTACGAGCAGTACTTC	CASSQDGTGDYEQYF
NA	NA	TRBV6-5	TRBJ1-1	16	TGTGCCAGCAGTTACGCGGGGATTAGAATGAACACTGAAGCTTTCTTT	CASSYAGIRMNTEAFF
few	TRBD1	TRBV5-1	TRBJ1-1	14	TGCGCCAGCGGAGGACAGGGTGGAAACACTGAAGCTTTCTTT	CASGGQGGNTEAFF
NA	TRBD2	TRBV6-4	TRBJ2-5	15	TGTGCCAGCAGTGCCGGGACTAGCGGCCAAGAGACCCAGTACTTC	CASSAGTSGQETQYF
NA	TRBD1	TRBV6-5	TRBJ2-3	12	TGTGCCAGCAGCCAGACAGGGCGGACGCAGTATTTT	CASSQTGRTQYF
NA	NA	TRBV10-3	TRBJ1-2	13	TGTGCCATCAGTGAAAGGGAGGGAAATGGCTACACCTTC	CAISEREGNGYTF
few	NA	TRBV19	TRBJ1-1	15	TGTGCCAGTAAGAGTGAGGGAGGCAGGAACACTGAAGCTTTCTTT	CASKSEGGRNTEAFF
NA	TRBD2	TRBV4-3	TRBJ2-3	21	TGCGCCAGCAGCCCAGGTTTAAGCGGACTAGCGGGGGCCTCTAGCACAGATACGCAGTATTTT	CASSPGLSGLAGASSTDTQYF
NA	NA	TRBV7-3	TRBJ2-5	15	TGTGCCAGCAGCCGCCAGGGCGGAGCTGGGGAGACCCAGTACTTC	CASSRQGGAGETQYF
once	NA	TRBV7-2	TRBJ2-4	16	TGTGCCAGCAGCTCGCCGCTTGACATCCCCAAAAACATTCAGTACTTC	CASSSPLDIPKNIQYF
NA	TRBD1	TRBV18	TRBJ2-5	16	TGTGCCAGCTCACCGCGGGACAGGGGGCCTCAAGAGACCCAGTACTTC	CASSPRDRGPQETQYF
NA	TRBD1	TRBV6-5	TRBJ1-2	13	TGTGCCAGCAGAGGACAGGAGATCTATGGCTACACCTTC	CASRGQEIYGYTF
NA	TRBD2	TRBV9	TRBJ2-5	16	TGTGCCAGCAGCGTCTCTGGGGCGGGGGGTGGCGAGACCCAGTACTTC	CASSVSGAGGGETQYF
NA	TRBD1	TRBV15	TRBJ1-2	17	TGTGCCACCAGCGTTCTTGGGGGGACAGGGGTCTCGAGGGGCTACACCTTC	CATSVLGGTGVSRGYTF
NA	NA	TRBV7-8	TRBJ1-4	15	TGTGCCAGCAGCCCCACGGGAACCCTGAAAGGGAAACTGTTTTTT	CASSPTGTLKGKLFF
NA	NA	TRBV5-6	TRBJ2-3	16	TGTGCCAGCAGTTACATAGCCCCCCTCAGCACAGATACGCAGTATTTT	CASSYIAPLSTDTQYF
few	NA	TRBV5-4	TRBJ1-4	13	TGTGCCGGCCAGGTGCAACTAGGTGAAAAACTGTTTTTT	CAGQVQLGEKLFF
NA	TRBD1	TRBV30	TRBJ1-4	14	TGTGCCTGGAAAGGGACAGGGGTCGCTGAAAAACTGTTTTTT	CAWKGTGVAEKLFF
NA	NA	TRBV7-3	TRBJ1-1	13	TGTGCCAGCAGCTTTGGGCCGAACACTGAAGCTTTCTTT	CASSFGPNTEAFF
NA	NA	TRBV2	TRBJ1-5	14	TGTGCCAGCAGTGTCGAAGCGGGCAATCAGCCCCAGCATTTT	CASSVEAGNQPQHF
once	TRBD1	TRBV7-9	TRBJ1-4	14	TGTGCCAGCAGCTTAGGACAGGGTAATGAAAAACTGTTTTTT	CASSLGQGNEKLFF
NA	NA	TRBV5-6	TRBJ1-5	14	TGTGCCAGCAGTCTCGGACAGCCTAATCAGCCCCAGCATTTT	CASSLGQPNQPQHF
NA	NA	TRBV10-3	TRBJ2-7	11	TGTGCCATCAGTGTAAACAGTTTTTGGCACTTC	CAISVNSFWHF
NA	TRBD1	TRBV27	TRBJ1-1	15	TGTGCCAGCAGTTCCCGGGACAGACCGAACACTGAAGCTTTCTTT	CASSSRDRPNTEAFF
NA	NA	TRBV7-3	TRBJ2-3	15	TGTGCCAGCAGCCGACTGGGGCAGGGCGCAGATACGCAGTATTTT	CASSRLGQGADTQYF
NA	NA	TRBV10-3	TRBJ1-2	14	TGTGCCATCAGTGAGCATATTGGGCAAGATGGCTACACCTTC	CAISEHIGQDGYTF
medium-sized	TRBD1	TRBV6-4	TRBJ2-3	14	TGTGCCAGCAGTGACGAGGGGGCCACAGATACGCAGTATTTT	CASSDEGATDTQYF
NA	NA	TRBV7-3	TRBJ2-2	17	TGTGCCAGCAGCTTACTGGCGGGGGCTGGGTACACCGGGGAGCTGTTTTTT	CASSLLAGAGYTGELFF
NA	NA	TRBV29-1	TRBJ2-2	13	TGCAGCGTTGAGCGTCCACACACCGGGGAGCTGTTTTTT	CSVERPHTGELFF
few	TRBD1	TRBV7-2	TRBJ1-6	14	TGTGCCAGCAGCAGGGGACAGCCGAATTCACCCCTCCACTTT	CASSRGQPNSPLHF
NA	TRBD2	TRBV18	TRBJ2-1	15	TGTGCCAGCTCACCACTCGGGGGGGCCGTCAATGAGCAGTTCTTC	CASSPLGGAVNEQFF
NA	NA	TRBV7-9	TRBJ1-5	15	TGTGCCAGCAGCTTATCACAAGGGGTAGGGCAGCCCCAGCATTTT	CASSLSQGVGQPQHF
NA	NA	TRBV6-6	TRBJ1-4	15	TGTGCCAGCAGTAGCCCGGGCAGGGATAATGAAAAACTGTTTTTT	CASSSPGRDNEKLFF
NA	TRBD1	TRBV6-6	TRBJ1-2	15	TGTGCCAGCAGTTACTCAGGGACAGGGTTTAGTGGCTACACCTTC	CASSYSGTGFSGYTF
NA	NA	TRBV7-3	TRBJ1-1	13	TGTGCCAGCAGCCTTGGGAGGAACACTGAAGCTTTCTTT	CASSLGRNTEAFF
NA	NA	TRBV2	TRBJ1-1	15	TGTGCCAGCAGCGACTCGGACAGTTTGAACACTGAAGCTTTCTTT	CASSDSDSLNTEAFF
NA	NA	TRBV27	TRBJ2-1	13	TGTGCCAGCAGTTTAGGACTGAACAATGAGCAGTTCTTC	CASSLGLNNEQFF
NA	NA	TRBV27	TRBJ2-7	13	TGTGCCAGCAGCCAGACAGTGTTCTACGAGCAGTACTTC	CASSQTVFYEQYF
once	TRBD1	TRBV9	TRBJ2-7	14	TGTGCCAGCAGCACGGGACAGCACTCCTACGAGCAGTACTTC	CASSTGQHSYEQYF
NA	TRBD2	TRBV10-3	TRBJ2-1	15	TGTGCCATCAGCGCGGCGGGGGGGCCAAACAATGAGCAGTTCTTC	CAISAAGGPNNEQFF
NA	TRBD1	TRBV4-3	TRBJ2-7	15	TGCGCCAGCAGCCAAGAGGACAGGGGCTCCTACGAGCAGTACTTC	CASSQEDRGSYEQYF
NA	NA	TRBV28	TRBJ1-4	16	TGTGCCAGCACAGATTACCAGACAGGTTCTAGGGGAAAACTGTTTTTT	CASTDYQTGSRGKLFF
NA	TRBD1	TRBV9	TRBJ1-5	15	TGTGCCAGCAGCGGACAGGGGTCCCTCGATCAGCCCCAGCATTTT	CASSGQGSLDQPQHF
NA	TRBD1	TRBV6-5	TRBJ2-7	13	TGTGCCAGCAGTTACCAGGGGGCCTACGAGCAGTACTTC	CASSYQGAYEQYF
NA	TRBD1	TRBV29-1	TRBJ1-2	11	TGCAGCGACGGACAGGGAGCTGGCTACACCTTC	CSDGQGAGYTF
NA	TRBD1	TRBV27	TRBJ2-3	16	TGTGCCAGCAGTCTATTACTGGGACAGATCACAGATACGCAGTATTTT	CASSLLLGQITDTQYF
once	NA	TRBV18	TRBJ1-2	14	TGTGCCAGCTCACCACCTTACAGGGATTATGGCTACACCTTC	CASSPPYRDYGYTF
NA	NA	TRBV29-1	TRBJ2-1	14	TGCAGCGTTGTTTGGGGGGTCTCCTACAATGAGCAGTTCTTC	CSVVWGVSYNEQFF
NA	NA	TRBV19	TRBJ1-2	13	TGTGCCAGTAGTATGGACAAGAACTATGGCTACACCTTC	CASSMDKNYGYTF
NA	NA	TRBV7-5	TRBJ2-4	14	TGTGTCAGAAGCCCGGGACTAGCGGGAAACATTCAGTACTTC	CVRSPGLAGNIQYF
NA	TRBD1	TRBV29-1	TRBJ1-1	13	TGCAGCGTTGGAGGGGGCGGGGGGTATGAAGCTTTCTTT	CSVGGGGGYEAFF
NA	NA	TRBV5-1	TRBJ2-5	13	TGCGCCAGCAGCCCAGGCTGGGAGGAGACCCAGTACTTC	CASSPGWEETQYF
NA	NA	TRBV27	TRBJ1-6	16	TGTGCCAGCAGGTTTAGTTTGAGCTCCTATAATTCACCCCTCCACTTT	CASRFSLSSYNSPLHF
NA	TRBD1	TRBV11-3	TRBJ2-2	15	TGTGCCAGCAGCTCCTCCGGGACAGGGGCCGGGGAGCTGTTTTTT	CASSSSGTGAGELFF